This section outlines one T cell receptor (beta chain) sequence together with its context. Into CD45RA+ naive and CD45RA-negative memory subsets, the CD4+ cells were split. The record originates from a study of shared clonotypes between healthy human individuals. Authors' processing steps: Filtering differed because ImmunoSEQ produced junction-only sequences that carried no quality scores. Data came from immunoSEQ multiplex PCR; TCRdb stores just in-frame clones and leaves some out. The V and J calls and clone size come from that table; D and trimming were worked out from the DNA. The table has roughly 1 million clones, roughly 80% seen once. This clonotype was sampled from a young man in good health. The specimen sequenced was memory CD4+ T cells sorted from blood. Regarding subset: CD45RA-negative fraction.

In DNA form, the CDR3 reads TGTGCCATCAGTGATGCTAGCGGGAGAGGGGAGCTGTTTTTT. Amino acid sequence: CAISDASGRGELFF. This chain joins TRBV10-3 and TRBJ2-2; 10 bases map to TRBD2. The CDR3 runs 14 residues. The trim removed 3 bases at V and 8 bases at J, leaving 3 bases unmatched. Germline values: CDR1 ENHRY, CDR2 SYGVKD.